One and the same sample provided the 32 T cell receptor beta chains below, sequenced in a study of T cells after yellow fever vaccination. TCRdb redid the calling of the 5' RACE reads with MiXCR, one entry per CDR3 protein. Here the sample spans roughly 400,000 distinct CDR3 sequences, about 19% being singletons. The sequencing used PBMCs, collected before the yellow fever booster vaccination. These receptors all come from a man aged 18 to 29 who received the YFV17D yellow fever vaccine.

The gene calls are TRBV18 and TRBJ1-1, with D possibly matching TRBD1 (6 bases). Per germline, CDR1 KGHSH and CDR2 LQKENI. This CDR3 is built from 15 residues. V lost 6 bases and J 1 base, leaving 15 bases between the germline ends. CDR3 bases: TGTGCCAGCTCCCCATCGGCACAGGGGAACACTGAAGCTTTCTTT. Protein: CASSPSAQGNTEAFF.

This chain joins TRBV28 and TRBJ2-2, with D maybe TRBD1 (6 bases). The germline V gene encodes CDR1 MDHEN and CDR2 SYDVKM. This CDR3 comprises 15 residues. V was pared by 5 bases and J by 3 bases, with 13 bases between. This chain's CDR3 is CASSLRTVDTGELFF. In nucleotides, the CDR3 is TGTGCCAGCAGTCTAAGGACAGTTGACACCGGGGAGCTGTTTTTT.

This clonotype was seen more than once but under ten times. The rearrangement uses TRBV5-1 and TRBJ2-1; 14 nucleotides match TRBD2. CDR1 and CDR2 (germline): SGHRS, YFSETQ. The trim removed 4 bases at V and 2 bases at J, leaving 8 bases unmatched. This CDR3 is 18 amino acids long. Here the CDR3 reads CASSQRGTSGGPYNEQFF. The CDR3 DNA reads as TGCGCCAGCAGCCAACGAGGGACTAGCGGGGGACCCTACAATGAGCAGTTCTTC.

The chain employs TRBV10-3 and TRBJ2-5; a weak D match, TRBD2 (6 bases). From germline, CDR1 is ENHRY and CDR2 SYGVKD. V was clipped by 0 bases and J by 1 base, with 9 bases between them. The CDR3 has 15 amino acids. CDR3 DNA: TGTGCCATCAGTGAGTCACCGGGACTCCAAGAGACCCAGTACTTC. Residues: CAISESPGLQETQYF.

This clonotype showed up just a few times. The chain joins TRBV7-9 to TRBJ2-6, with D possibly matching TRBD1 (5 bases). Germline-derived CDR1 and CDR2 are SEHNR and FQNEAQ (reference sequence). This CDR3 is built from 15 residues. V shed 5 bases and J shed 4 bases, with 12 bases lying between them. The CDR3 protein is CASSVAGYGANVLTF. The CDR3 coding sequence is TGTGCCAGCAGCGTTGCAGGGTACGGGGCCAACGTCCTGACTTTC.

This clonotype has a handful of counts. The genes are TRBV5-1 and TRBJ1-2; maybe TRBD1 (5 bases). Germline values: CDR1 SGHRS, CDR2 YFSETQ. This CDR3 has 15 amino acids. V lost 0 bases, J lost 4 bases, and 13 bases lay in between. The CDR3 nucleotides read TGCGCCAGCAGCTTGGCCGGGGCAGGAAGCTATGGCTACACCTTC. This gives the protein CASSLAGAGSYGYTF.

The chain carries TRBV7-8 and TRBJ2-7; D gene unclear. The ends were cut back, 7 bases at V and 6 bases at J, with 19 bases in the middle. There are 14 residues in the CDR3. Germline lookup yields CDR1 SGHVS and CDR2 FQNEAQ. CDR3 protein: CASTNLGRTGEQYF. The DNA for the CDR3 is TGTGCCAGCACCAACCTCGGCAGGACGGGCGAGCAGTACTTC. The full variable domain, in which reference TRBV7-8 and TRBJ2-7 provide the parts outside the CDR3, is GAGVSQSPRYKVAKRGQDVALRCDPISGHVSLFWYQQALGQGPEFLTYFQNEAQLDKSGLPSDRFFAERPEGSVSTLKIQRTQQEDSAVYLCASTNLGRTGEQYFGPGTRLTVT.

The table lists this clonotype with a few counts. The rearrangement links TRBV20-1 to TRBJ1-4; D not resolved. Germline CDR1 is DFQATT and CDR2 is SNEGSKA (reference sequence). The germline V and J ends were trimmed by 3 bases and 0 bases, with 11 bases remaining between them. The length of the CDR3 is 15 residues. CDR3 bases: TGCAGTGCTAGTCGGCTTTTCGCAACTAATGAAAAACTGTTTTTT. It yields the protein CSASRLFATNEKLFF.

This chain uses TRBV6-6 with TRBJ2-7; a weak D match, TRBD1 (6 bases). Trimming removed 6 bases from V and 5 bases from J, with 11 bases in between. Per the germline V gene, CDR1 is MNHNY and CDR2 is SVGAGI (reference sequence). The CDR3 contains 12 residues. The CDR3 is CASSSGVDEQYF. As DNA, the CDR3 is TGTGCCAGCAGCTCAGGGGTTGACGAGCAGTACTTC.

This clonotype came up a few times. The chain combines TRBV2 with TRBJ2-4; D is possibly TRBD2 (6 bases). CDR3 size: 14 residues. V gave up 4 bases and J gave up 8 bases, with 15 bases separating them. Germline assignment: CDR1 SNHLY and CDR2 FYNNEI. As DNA, the CDR3 is TGTGCCAGCAGTGCGGGCTATCGCGGGGACATTCAGTACTTC. Amino acid sequence: CASSAGYRGDIQYF.

This clonotype was observed many times. The V and J genes are TRBV6-4 and TRBJ2-2; D assignment may be TRBD1 or TRBD2 (5 bases each). This CDR3 is built from 14 residues. V lost 0 bases to trimming and J lost 5 bases, with 7 bases between them. The germline V gene has CDR1 MRHNA and CDR2 SNTAGT. CDR3 protein: CASSDSGDTGELFF. CDR3 in DNA: TGTGCCAGCAGTGACTCGGGGGATACCGGGGAGCTGTTTTTT.

The J gene is TRBJ2-3, the V gene TRBV4-3; 9 nucleotides line up with TRBD2. Germline CDR1 is LGHNA and CDR2 is YSLEER. The CDR3 is 17 residues long. V dropped 1 base and J dropped 2; count of bases not matched to a gene: 7. The DNA of the CDR3 is TGCGCCAGCAGCCAAGCATGGACTAGCGAACCCACAGATACGCAGTATTTT. It yields the protein CASSQAWTSEPTDTQYF.

This chain joins TRBV11-2 and TRBJ1-6; D gene unclear. CDR1 and CDR2 from the germline V gene are SGHAT and FQNNGV. Trimming left V 5 bases short and J 3 bases short, with 32 bases between. The CDR3 is made up of 22 amino acids. The CDR3 protein is CASSTLGRPRRTRVYYNSPLHF. The CDR3 region has the DNA TGTGCCAGCAGCACATTAGGGCGACCCAGGAGGACTAGAGTCTACTATAATTCACCCCTCCACTTT.

The J gene is TRBJ2-6, the V gene TRBV18; 8 bases fit TRBD1. With 8 bases clipped from V and 1 base from J, the junction kept 7 bases outside the gene matches. This CDR3 comprises 16 residues. Germline assignment: CDR1 KGHSH and CDR2 LQKENI. The CDR3, as DNA: TGTGCCAGCCACGGACAGGGCGGGTCTGGGGCCAACGTCCTGACTTTC. Residues: CASHGQGGSGANVLTF.

The V call is TRBV4-3, the J call TRBJ2-2; 9 bases fit TRBD1. V gave up 2 bases and J gave up 5 bases; unmatched junction bases: 9. Germline-derived CDR1 and CDR2 are LGHNA and YSLEER. The CDR3 totals 17 residues. This CDR3 reads CASSQPAVGQGTGELFF. CDR3 nucleotides: TGCGCCAGCAGCCAACCTGCCGTGGGACAGGGTACCGGGGAGCTGTTTTTT.

The genes are TRBV9 and TRBJ2-5; maybe TRBD1 (5 bases). Looked up from germline, CDR1 is SGDLS and CDR2 is YYNGEE. This CDR3 is built from 14 residues. Trimming stripped 4 bases from V and 5 bases from J, with 15 bases between. This CDR3 is CASSPDSAWETQYF. The CDR3 DNA reads as TGTGCCAGCAGCCCCGACAGTGCCTGGGAGACCCAGTACTTC.

This chain uses TRBV4-1 with TRBJ1-4, with a tentative D call TRBD1 (5 bases). Trimming cost V 3 bases and J 1 base, with 9 bases left between them. This CDR3 region has 15 residues. Per germline, CDR1 MGHRA and CDR2 YSYEKL. This CDR3 reads CASSQPGKTNEKLFF. CDR3 bases: TGCGCCAGCAGCCAGCCAGGGAAAACTAATGAAAAACTGTTTTTT.

This clonotype was found many times. V gene TRBV10-1 combines with J gene TRBJ1-1; D ambiguous. V lost 5 bases, J lost 1 base, and 8 bases lay in between. CDR3 length: 13 amino acids. The germline V gene has CDR1 WNHNN and CDR2 SYGVQD (reference sequence). CDR3 bases: TGCGCCAGCAGTTTTAACGGGAACACTGAAGCTTTCTTT. It codes for CASSFNGNTEAFF.

V gene TRBV7-9 combines with J gene TRBJ2-1; unclear D gene. The CDR3 totals 15 residues. In germline, CDR1 is SEHNR, CDR2 FQNEAQ (reference sequence). The V end was cut by 0 bases, the J end by 7 bases, with 13 bases between. The CDR3 DNA sequence: TGTGCCAGCAGCTTAGCTAATATGGCAGATAATGAGCAGTTCTTC. It codes for CASSLANMADNEQFF.

This clonotype was found a few times. V gene TRBV18 combines with J gene TRBJ2-3; D gene uncertain. CDR1 is KGHSH and CDR2 is LQKENI in the germline V gene. The CDR3 spans 15 residues. V gave up 2 bases and J gave up 1 base, with 10 bases separating them. The CDR3 DNA reads as TGTGCCAGCTCACCATTTTTCGGAGGCACAGATACGCAGTATTTT. Its translation is CASSPFFGGTDTQYF.

This clonotype showed up just a few times. The V call is TRBV20-1, the J call TRBJ2-1; D not resolved. CDR3 length equals 10 residues. Trimming removed 4 bases at V and 8 bases at J, with 6 bases between. Germline V gives CDR1 DFQATT, CDR2 SNEGSKA (reference sequence). The CDR3 loop reads CSATAHEQFF. The CDR3 DNA is TGCAGTGCTACGGCCCATGAGCAGTTCTTC.

DNA of the CDR3: TGTGCCAGCAGCTTCTTTGGGGGGCAAGATACGCAGTATTTT. It yields the protein CASSFFGGQDTQYF. This chain links TRBV11-2 with TRBJ2-3; D may correspond to TRBD1 or TRBD2 (6 bases each). Germline CDR1 is SGHAT and CDR2 is FQNNGV. The CDR3 runs to 14 residues. Trimming left V 3 bases short and J 5 bases short, with 12 bases between. Using reference TRBV11-2 and TRBJ2-3 for the parts outside the CDR3, the full variable domain is EAGVAQSPRYKIIEKRQSVAFWCNPISGHATLYWYQQILGQGPKLLIQFQNNGVVDDSQLPKDRFSAERLKGVDSTLKIQPAKLEDSAVYLCASSFFGGQDTQYFGPGTRLTVL.

This chain uses TRBV12-3 or TRBV12-4 with TRBJ2-1; TRBD1 is a possible D gene (6 bases). This CDR3 is 13 amino acids long. V was shortened by 1 base and J by 13 bases, with 14 bases between the two germline ends. The DNA of the CDR3 is TGTGCCAGCAGTTTAGAACAGGGTATATTCCAGTTCTTC. It yields the protein CASSLEQGIFQFF.

The gene calls are TRBV19 and TRBJ2-5; 7 bases align to TRBD2. The CDR3 runs 14 residues. The V gene end was trimmed by 7 bases and the J gene end by 4 bases; junction bases not matched to a gene: 9. Germline CDR1 is LNHDA and CDR2 is SQIVND (reference sequence). The CDR3 spells CASTPGGPSETQYF. CDR3 bases: TGTGCCAGTACCCCGGGAGGCCCCTCAGAGACCCAGTACTTC.

The sample holds a few counts of this clonotype. The DNA for the CDR3 is TGCGCCAGCAGCCGGGAGGGACAGAGGTACACCGGGGAGCTGTTTTTT. Amino acid sequence: CASSREGQRYTGELFF. The chain carries TRBV4-3 and TRBJ2-2; D is possibly TRBD1 or TRBD2 (7 bases each). Per germline, CDR1 LGHNA and CDR2 YSLEER. The V and J ends lost 4 bases and 3 bases respectively, with 15 bases between them. This CDR3 has 16 residues.

This clonotype has more than one count but fewer than ten. V is TRBV12-3 or TRBV12-4 and J is TRBJ2-3, with 8 positions matching TRBD1. V trimming: 6 bases; J trimming: 4 bases; junction bases outside the gene matches: 9. CDR3 length equals 15 residues. The CDR3 DNA sequence: TGTGCCAGCAGGCCCGGGACAGGAGGCGCAGATACGCAGTATTTT. Translating it yields CASRPGTGGADTQYF.

This sequence joins TRBV7-6 and TRBJ2-5; D possibly corresponds to TRBD2 (5 bases). Between the trimmed V and J ends, which lost 4 bases and 1 base, there was a span of 16 bases. This CDR3 is built from 16 residues. The germline CDR1 and CDR2 sequences are SGHVS and FNYEAQ. The CDR3 nucleotides read TGTGCCAGCAGCTCGCCGGGAACCTCGAGCCAAGAGACCCAGTACTTC. Translating it yields CASSSPGTSSQETQYF.

The sample holds many counts of this clonotype. The gene calls are TRBV6-5 and TRBJ1-1, with D unclear. The germline gives CDR1 MNHEY, CDR2 SVGAGI. V shed 8 bases and J shed 3 bases, with 13 bases lying between them. The CDR3 extends over 13 amino acids. Here the CDR3 reads CASGPNRYTEAFF. CDR3 bases: TGTGCCAGCGGCCCGAATAGGTACACTGAAGCTTTCTTT.

This clonotype was counted many times. The chain carries TRBV7-2 and TRBJ2-3, with D maybe TRBD2 (6 bases). V gave up 2 bases and J gave up 5 bases, with 14 bases separating them. The CDR3 length is 15 residues. Germline CDR1 and CDR2: SGHTA and FQGNSA. CDR3: CASSLHGGSGDTQYF. CDR3 DNA: TGTGCCAGCAGCTTACATGGGGGTAGCGGAGATACGCAGTATTTT.

This clonotype was counted a few times. This chain uses TRBV7-9 with TRBJ2-4, with 9 positions matching TRBD2. Germline trimming cut 5 bases from V and 9 bases from J; bases unmatched to any gene: 8. Germline assignment: CDR1 SEHNR and CDR2 FQNEAQ (reference sequence). CDR3 size: 14 residues. The CDR3 is CASSPGTSLAIQYF. The CDR3 coding sequence is TGTGCCAGCAGCCCCGGGACTAGCTTGGCCATTCAGTACTTC. Full variable domain (missing parts from reference TRBV7-9 and TRBJ2-4): DTGVSQNPRHKITKRGQNVTFRCDPISEHNRLYWYRQTLGQGPEFLTYFQNEAQLEKSRLLSDRFSAERPKGSFSTLEIQRTEQGDSAMYLCASSPGTSLAIQYFGAGTRLSVL.

V and J are TRBV7-9 and TRBJ2-1, with 8 bases matching TRBD2. This CDR3 region has 15 residues. V lost 4 bases, J lost 7 bases, and 9 bases stayed unmatched. Germline values: CDR1 SEHNR, CDR2 FQNEAQ (reference sequence). CDR3 nucleotide sequence: TGTGCCAGCAGCTCTTTAGCGGGGTTAGCGAATGAGCAGTTCTTC. It yields the protein CASSSLAGLANEQFF.

The V and J genes are TRBV10-3 and TRBJ1-2, with a tentative D call TRBD1 (6 bases). The CDR3 loop spans 14 amino acids. Trimming stripped 5 bases from V and 4 bases from J, with 14 bases between. Per germline, CDR1 ENHRY and CDR2 SYGVKD. In DNA, the CDR3 is TGTGCCATCAGTTCGCGGGGGCCGGGCTATGGCTACACCTTC. Protein: CAISSRGPGYGYTF.